Listed below are T cell receptor beta chains from one sample, sequenced in a study of cytomegalovirus exposure and HLA in healthy donors. Profiling relied on immunoSEQ multiplex PCR, and the TCRdb table lists in-frame clones only, not all of them. The sample carries hundreds of thousands of clones, roughly 80% recorded once. Sample: PBMCs. These receptors all stem from a girl aged 2-15 years in good health and CMV-seronegative. Each CDR3 is given with its conserved first and last residue. D genes are given only for firm matches. The listing skips clone size in some rows; elsewhere it reads once, few, many or a size class.

d_call	clone_size	v_call	j_call	cdr3_aa	cdr3_nt
-	-	TRBV6-1	TRBJ1-5	CASSERYSNQPQHF	TGTGCCAGCAGTGAACGGTATAGCAATCAGCCCCAGCATTTT
TRBD1	-	TRBV27	TRBJ2-2	CASRRQGTLTNTGELFF	TGTGCCAGCAGAAGACAGGGCACCCTAACGAACACCGGGGAGCTGTTTTTT
TRBD2	-	TRBV2	TRBJ2-2	CASSEGLAAGELFF	TGTGCCAGCAGTGAAGGACTAGCAGCCGGGGAGCTGTTTTTT
-	once	TRBV5-6	TRBJ2-6	CASSLAVTGKSSGANVLTF	TGTGCCAGCAGCTTGGCGGTCACAGGGAAGAGCTCTGGGGCCAACGTCCTGACTTTC
-	-	TRBV10-1	TRBJ2-1	CASSTSPPTSRGSYNEQFF	TGCGCCAGCAGCACCTCACCCCCGACTAGCAGGGGCTCCTACAATGAGCAGTTCTTC
TRBD2	-	TRBV7-9	TRBJ2-1	CASSSLGGGGRSSYNEQFF	TGTGCCAGCAGCTCCCTCGGGGGTGGCGGGAGGTCTTCCTACAATGAGCAGTTCTTC
TRBD1	-	TRBV19	TRBJ1-5	CASSRTGEVQPQHF	TGTGCCAGTAGCAGGACAGGGGAAGTTCAGCCCCAGCATTTT
-	-	TRBV30	TRBJ1-6	CAWSVSYNSPLHF	TGTGCCTGGAGTGTATCGTATAATTCACCCCTCCACTTT
-	-	TRBV28	TRBJ1-1	CASGPIPEEGGTEAFF	TGTGCCAGCGGACCTATACCCGAGGAGGGAGGAACTGAAGCTTTCTTT
-	-	TRBV19	TRBJ1-5	CASSQASDQPQHF	TGTGCCAGTAGTCAAGCGAGTGATCAGCCCCAGCATTTT
TRBD2	-	TRBV6-1	TRBJ2-7	CASMREVGEQYF	TGTGCCAGCATGCGGGAGGTGGGGGAGCAGTACTTC
TRBD1	few	TRBV2	TRBJ1-2	CASSKGVDRGLYGYTF	TGTGCCAGCAGCAAAGGGGTGGACAGGGGGTTGTATGGCTACACCTTC
-	-	TRBV5-1	TRBJ1-1	CASSLWVSGTEAFF	TGCGCCAGCAGCTTGTGGGTGTCAGGGACTGAAGCTTTCTTT
TRBD1	-	TRBV14	TRBJ2-5	CASSDHRGLVTQYF	TGTGCCAGCAGCGACCACAGGGGCCTAGTGACCCAGTACTTC
TRBD1	few	TRBV18	TRBJ1-2	CASSPLTGVEGYTF	TGTGCCAGCTCACCACTGACAGGGGTGGAAGGCTACACCTTC
-	-	TRBV25-1	TRBJ1-2	CASSPGNYGYTF	TGTGCCAGCAGTCCAGGGAACTATGGCTACACCTTC
TRBD1	-	TRBV4-1	TRBJ1-5	CASSPGQGNQPQHF	TGCGCCAGCAGCCCCGGACAGGGGAATCAGCCCCAGCATTTT
TRBD1	-	TRBV5-1	TRBJ2-5	CASSTQQGQQGTQYF	TGCGCCAGCAGCACCCAACAGGGACAGCAAGGGACCCAGTACTTC
-	-	TRBV12-5	TRBJ1-1	CASGSTGFGMNTEAFF	TGTGCTAGTGGTTCTACAGGGTTTGGGATGAACACTGAAGCTTTCTTT
-	-	TRBV5-1	TRBJ2-7	CASSVDSPYEQYF	TGCGCCAGCAGCGTGGACTCTCCCTACGAGCAGTACTTC
TRBD1	-	TRBV19	TRBJ1-2	CASSTTGQGAGGYTF	TGTGCCAGTAGTACGACGGGACAGGGGGCCGGGGGCTACACCTTC
-	-	TRBV27	TRBJ2-1	CASREMTSTSYNEQFF	TGTGCCAGCAGGGAAATGACATCTACTTCCTACAATGAGCAGTTCTTC
-	-	TRBV2	TRBJ1-1	CATRGDDTEAFF	TGTGCCACCAGGGGAGATGACACTGAAGCTTTCTTT
TRBD2	-	TRBV6-1	TRBJ2-1	CASSTSGRNEQFF	TGTGCCAGCAGTACAAGCGGGAGAAATGAGCAGTTCTTC
-	-	TRBV6-1	TRBJ2-7	CASSRDSYEQYF	TGTGCCAGCAGCCGGGACTCCTACGAGCAGTACTTC
TRBD2	-	TRBV6-5	TRBJ2-7	CASSYSISGSPYEQYF	TGTGCCAGCAGTTACTCGATTAGCGGGAGTCCCTACGAGCAGTACTTC
TRBD1	-	TRBV29-1	TRBJ1-1	CSVEKGGFAEAFF	TGCAGCGTTGAAAAAGGGGGCTTCGCTGAAGCTTTCTTT
TRBD2	-	TRBV5-1	TRBJ2-1	CASSSSSGINEQFF	TGCGCCAGCAGCAGTTCTAGCGGGATTAATGAGCAGTTCTTC
-	few	TRBV15	TRBJ1-5	CATTEDRPTLYGSGNQPQHF	TGTGCCACCACGGAAGACAGGCCCACTTTGTACGGGTCGGGCAATCAGCCCCAGCATTTT
-	-	TRBV2	TRBJ1-4	CASKRFEGTGEKLFF	TGTGCCAGCAAAAGATTTGAGGGAACAGGGGAAAAACTGTTTTTT
TRBD2	-	TRBV10-2	TRBJ2-1	CASTPAGGPREQFF	TGCGCCAGCACCCCAGCGGGAGGGCCCCGGGAGCAGTTCTTC
-	-	TRBV13	TRBJ2-7	CASSPERGEQYF	TGTGCCAGCAGCCCTGAGAGGGGGGAGCAGTACTTC
-	once	TRBV27	TRBJ1-2	CASSSQRAGAGGYTF	TGTGCCAGCAGTTCCCAACGGGCGGGGGCAGGGGGCTACACCTTC
-	-	TRBV10-1	TRBJ2-1	CASSELGDPYNEQFF	TGCGCCAGCAGTGAATTGGGCGACCCTTACAATGAGCAGTTCTTC
-	once	TRBV7-4	TRBJ1-5	CASSLRLGLTYQPQHF	TGTGCCAGCAGCTTACGACTTGGTCTAACCTATCAGCCCCAGCATTTT
-	-	TRBV28	TRBJ2-1	CASRQNRVQQFF	TGTGCCAGCAGGCAAAACAGGGTCCAGCAGTTCTTC
-	-	TRBV27	TRBJ2-6	CASSFHTGYSGANVLTF	TGTGCCAGCAGTTTCCACACAGGATACTCTGGGGCCAACGTCCTGACTTTC
TRBD2	-	TRBV6-1	TRBJ2-5	CASSESGLEETQYF	TGTGCCAGCAGTGAATCCGGACTAGAAGAGACCCAGTACTTC
-	-	TRBV5-1	TRBJ2-1	CASSLKEPSYNEQFF	TGCGCCAGCAGCTTGAAGGAGCCCTCCTACAATGAGCAGTTCTTC
-	once	TRBV7-9	TRBJ1-5	CASSYGGGGQPQHF	TGTGCCAGCAGCTATGGGGGGGGAGGTCAGCCCCAGCATTTT
TRBD1	-	TRBV9	TRBJ2-1	CASSVLGQPYNEQFF	TGTGCCAGCAGCGTATTGGGACAGCCCTACAATGAGCAGTTCTTC
-	few	TRBV2	TRBJ2-1	CASSAENEQFF	TGTGCCAGCAGTGCTGAGAATGAGCAGTTCTTC
-	-	TRBV6-6	TRBJ1-5	CASSYSSSHGPQHF	TGTGCCAGCAGTTACTCGAGCTCCCATGGGCCCCAGCATTTT